This T cell receptor beta chain is from a study of cytomegalovirus exposure and HLA in healthy donors. Findings and caveats of the study: V- and J-gene trimming in TCR beta was tied to a missense DCLRE1C variant by an analysis performed later.

The CDR3 spans 14 residues. Germline V lookup: CDR1 SGDLS, CDR2 YYNGEE. About this clone itself: Its cognate antigen is unknown. The junction differs from germline at one of its ends, possibly a read error.

In the PCR, 60 Vbeta and 13 Jbeta primers were used. Some clones are missing from TCRdb's copy, which holds only in-frame ones; the method was immunoSEQ multiplex PCR. The sample holds around 150,000 clones, over 60% seen once. The genes are TRBV9 and TRBJ1-1, with D tentatively TRBD1 (5 bases). The sequencing input was PBMCs. The source of this sequence is a male donor in good health and CMV-seronegative. CDR3 DNA: TGTGCCAGCAGCGTGAGTTGGGGCAACACTGAAGCTTCCTTT. Translating gives CASSVSWGNTEASF.